The TCR beta chain described here comes from a study of T-cell memory formation after mild COVID-19. Study findings and constraints: Day 37-peaking second-wave clones had unconfirmed SARS-CoV-2 specificity.

V lost 0 bases to trimming and J lost 6 bases, with 12 bases between them. The CDR3 extends over 15 amino acids. Germline V lookup: CDR1 MGHRA, CDR2 YSYEKL. Using its own MiXCR run on the 5' RACE reads, TCRdb lists one record per CDR3 protein. The sample gives 55,000 to 75,000 distinct CDR3 sequences, about 27% of which show up once; roughly two fifths is in the top ten. With regard to this clonotype: Its antigen is still unknown.

Sequencing was performed on PBMCs or a T cell subset sorted from them (not recorded which). The clonotype was recovered from a man aged 18 to 29 who had mild COVID-19 (a few samples of this study predate the infection). Cell type and time point are not known. The gene calls are TRBV4-1 and TRBJ2-1; D not certain. DNA of the CDR3: TGCGCCAGCAGCCAAGATATTACCGGACCCAATGAGCAGTTCTTC. Protein product: CASSQDITGPNEQFF.